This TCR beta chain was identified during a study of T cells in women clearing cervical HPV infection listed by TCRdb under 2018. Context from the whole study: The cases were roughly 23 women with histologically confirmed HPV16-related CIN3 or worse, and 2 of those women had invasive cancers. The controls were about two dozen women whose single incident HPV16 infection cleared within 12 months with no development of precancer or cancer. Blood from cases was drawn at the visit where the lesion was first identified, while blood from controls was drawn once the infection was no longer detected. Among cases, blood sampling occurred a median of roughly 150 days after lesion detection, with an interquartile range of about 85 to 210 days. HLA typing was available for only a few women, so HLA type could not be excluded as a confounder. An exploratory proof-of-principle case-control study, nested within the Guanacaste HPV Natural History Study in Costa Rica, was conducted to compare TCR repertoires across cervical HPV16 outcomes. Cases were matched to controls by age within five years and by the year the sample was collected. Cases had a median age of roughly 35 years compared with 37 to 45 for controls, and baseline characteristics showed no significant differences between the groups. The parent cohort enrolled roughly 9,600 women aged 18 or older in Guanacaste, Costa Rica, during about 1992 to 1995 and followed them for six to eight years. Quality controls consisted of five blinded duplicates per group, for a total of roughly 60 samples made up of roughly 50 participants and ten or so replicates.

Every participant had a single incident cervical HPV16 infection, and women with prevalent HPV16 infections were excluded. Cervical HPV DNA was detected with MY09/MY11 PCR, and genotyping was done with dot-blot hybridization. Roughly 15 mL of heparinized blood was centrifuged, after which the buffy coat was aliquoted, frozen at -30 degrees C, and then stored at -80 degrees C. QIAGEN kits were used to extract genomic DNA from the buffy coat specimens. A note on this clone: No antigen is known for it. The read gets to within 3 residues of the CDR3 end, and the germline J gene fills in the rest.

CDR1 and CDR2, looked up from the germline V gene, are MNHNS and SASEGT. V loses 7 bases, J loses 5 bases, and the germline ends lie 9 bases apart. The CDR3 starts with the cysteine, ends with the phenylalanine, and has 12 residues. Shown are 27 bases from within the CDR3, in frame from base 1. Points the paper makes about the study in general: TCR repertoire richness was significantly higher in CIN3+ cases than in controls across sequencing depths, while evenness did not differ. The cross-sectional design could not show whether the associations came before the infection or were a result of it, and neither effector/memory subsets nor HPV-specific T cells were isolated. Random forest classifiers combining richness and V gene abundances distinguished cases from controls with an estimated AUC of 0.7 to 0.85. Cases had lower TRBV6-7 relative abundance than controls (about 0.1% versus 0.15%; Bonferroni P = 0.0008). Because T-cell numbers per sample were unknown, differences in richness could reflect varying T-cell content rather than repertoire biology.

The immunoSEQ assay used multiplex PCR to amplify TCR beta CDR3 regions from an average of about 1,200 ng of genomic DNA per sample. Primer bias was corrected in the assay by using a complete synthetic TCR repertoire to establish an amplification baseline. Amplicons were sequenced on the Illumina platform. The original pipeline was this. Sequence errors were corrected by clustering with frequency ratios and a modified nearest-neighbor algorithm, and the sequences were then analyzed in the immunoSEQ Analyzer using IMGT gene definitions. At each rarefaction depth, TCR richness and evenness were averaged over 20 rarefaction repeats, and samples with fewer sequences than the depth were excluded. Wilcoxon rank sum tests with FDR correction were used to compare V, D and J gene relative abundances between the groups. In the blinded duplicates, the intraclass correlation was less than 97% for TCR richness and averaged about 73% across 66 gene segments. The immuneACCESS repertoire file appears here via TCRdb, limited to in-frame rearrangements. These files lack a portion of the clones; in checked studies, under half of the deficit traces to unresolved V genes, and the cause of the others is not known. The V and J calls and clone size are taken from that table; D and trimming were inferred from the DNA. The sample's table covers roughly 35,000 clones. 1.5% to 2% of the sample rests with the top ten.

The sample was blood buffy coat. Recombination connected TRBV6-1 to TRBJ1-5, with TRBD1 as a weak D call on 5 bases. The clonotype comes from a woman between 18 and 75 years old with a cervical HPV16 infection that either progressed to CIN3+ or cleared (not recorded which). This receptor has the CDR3 CASTDSYQPQHF. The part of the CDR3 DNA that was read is TGTGCCAGCACTGACAGTTATCAGCCC.